Presented here are 13 T cell receptor beta chains from one specimen sequenced in a study of blood T cell repertoires in COVID-19. Some clones are missing from TCRdb's copy, which holds only in-frame ones; the method was immunoSEQ multiplex PCR. The sample has roughly 120,000 clones; 85% to 90% are singletons. The sequencing input was peripheral blood. These receptors came from a man between 65 and 85 years old who had recovered from COVID-19.

V usage is TRBV4-3 and J usage is TRBJ2-5; TRBD1 aligns across 9 bases. Germline V CDR1 and CDR2: LGHNA, YSLEER. The CDR3 covers 15 residues. V lost 1 base and J lost 2; bases outside the gene matches: 2. The CDR3 reads CASSQGDRAQETQYF. CDR3 bases: TGCGCCAGCAGCCAAGGGGACAGGGCGCAAGAGACCCAGTACTTC.

In this sample, this clone turned up once. The chain couples TRBV6-2 or TRBV6-3 to TRBJ2-2; 8 bases are shared with TRBD1. This CDR3 is 16 amino acids long. Germline loops: CDR1 MNHEY, CDR2 SVGEGT. V lost 6 bases and J lost 2; bases outside the gene matches: 8. CDR3 residues: CASSPGQGRNTGELFF. The CDR3 nucleotides read TGTGCCAGCAGCCCAGGACAGGGCCGTAACACCGGGGAGCTGTTTTTT.

This rearrangement joins TRBV9 to TRBJ1-2; D is undetermined. CDR1 is SGDLS and CDR2 is YYNGEE in the germline V gene. Trimming cost V 2 bases and J 0 bases, with 8 bases left between them. The CDR3 has 14 residues. CDR3 in amino acids: CASSVFPANYGYTF. The CDR3 DNA reads TGTGCCAGCAGCGTCTTTCCCGCTAACTATGGCTACACCTTC.

The V and J genes are TRBV4-1 and TRBJ2-7; 9 positions match TRBD1. CDR1 MGHRA and CDR2 YSYEKL come from the germline V gene. V trimming: 0 bases; J trimming: 6 bases; junction bases outside the gene matches: 3. This CDR3 region has 14 residues. The CDR3 region has the DNA TGCGCCAGCAGCCAAGAACAGGGGGCCGGCGAGCAGTACTTC. Encoded protein: CASSQEQGAGEQYF.

By sample fraction, this clone is medium-sized. The V gene is TRBV28, the J gene TRBJ1-5; D unclear. Trimming pared 3 bases from V and 6 bases from J, leaving 6 bases between. Germline V gene lookup returns CDR1 MDHEN and CDR2 SYDVKM. The CDR3 extends over 12 amino acids. CDR3 DNA sequence: TGTGCCAGCAGTTTTTTGAGTCAGCCCCAGCATTTT. Protein: CASSFLSQPQHF.

The chain uses TRBV7-3 and TRBJ2-3, with 7 positions matching TRBD2. The CDR3 loop spans 15 amino acids. Germline V gives CDR1 SGHTA, CDR2 FQGTGA. Losses at the gene ends were 3 bases for V and 2 bases for J; bases not matched to a gene: 5. CDR3 in DNA: TGTGCCAGCAGCTTGGAGGCGGGAGCCACAGATACGCAGTATTTT. It specifies CASSLEAGATDTQYF.

The genes are TRBV7-9 and TRBJ2-1; 9 bases are shared with TRBD2. This CDR3 has 15 residues. Trimming cost V 5 bases and J 5 bases; bases outside gene matches: 7. Germline loops: CDR1 SEHNR, CDR2 FQNEAQ (reference sequence). The chain's CDR3 is CASSPRLAADNEQFF. CDR3 coding DNA: TGTGCCAGCAGCCCTAGACTAGCGGCCGACAATGAGCAGTTCTTC.

The gene calls are TRBV5-8 and TRBJ2-3; TRBD1 is a possible D gene (6 bases). This CDR3 spans 15 amino acids. Germline V gives CDR1 SGHTS, CDR2 YDEGEE. Deletions cut 6 bases from V and 1 base from J, with 15 bases between. The CDR3: CASTLRGFGTDTQYF. As DNA, the CDR3 is TGTGCCAGCACCCTCAGGGGTTTCGGCACAGATACGCAGTATTTT.

The V and J genes are TRBV5-1 and TRBJ1-1; TRBD1 is a possible D gene (6 bases). The CDR3 is 14 amino acids. Germline values: CDR1 SGHRS, CDR2 YFSETQ. Trimming removed 3 bases at V and 1 base at J, with 10 bases between. The CDR3 loop is CASSWDKPNTEAFF. In nucleotides, the CDR3 is TGCGCCAGCAGCTGGGACAAACCGAACACTGAAGCTTTCTTT. Full variable domain (remainder filled in from reference TRBV5-1 and TRBJ1-1): KAGVTQTPRYLIKTRGQQVTLSCSPISGHRSVSWYQQTPGQGLQFLFEYFSETQRNKGNFPGRFSGRQFSNSRSEMNVSTLELGDSALYLCASSWDKPNTEAFFGQGTRLTVV.

The V gene is TRBV28, the J gene TRBJ1-1; TRBD1 aligns across 7 bases. V lost 7 bases and J lost 7; bases outside the gene matches: 9. Germline values: CDR1 MDHEN, CDR2 SYDVKM. The CDR3 covers 13 residues. The DNA for the CDR3 is TGTGCCAGCACCGGAACAGGGGAGGATGAAGCTTTCTTT. Translating gives CASTGTGEDEAFF.

This chain connects TRBV10-3 to TRBJ2-1; maybe TRBD2 (5 bases). V dropped 5 bases and J dropped 5 bases, with 10 bases sitting between them. This CDR3 comprises 13 residues. From germline, CDR1 is ENHRY and CDR2 SYGVKD. CDR3 bases: TGTGCCATCAGTTCTGGACTCGACAATGAGCAGTTCTTC. Translating it yields CAISSGLDNEQFF.

This chain joins TRBV3-1 (or the pseudogene TRBV3-2) and TRBJ1-2; TRBD1 is a possible D gene (5 bases). This CDR3 has 15 residues. Germline V gene sequence: CDR1 LGHDT, CDR2 YNNKEL (reference sequence). Trimming took off 4 bases at V and 8 bases at J, with 20 bases between the two ends. CDR3 amino acids: CASSPPRARGGGYTF. The DNA for the CDR3 is TGTGCCAGCAGCCCACCTAGGGCAAGGGGTGGAGGCTACACCTTC.

The V and J genes are TRBV4-1 and TRBJ2-7, with D possibly matching TRBD2 (6 bases). From germline, CDR1 is MGHRA and CDR2 YSYEKL. This CDR3 is 15 amino acids long. The V end was cut by 0 bases, the J end by 5 bases, with 14 bases between. CDR3 coding DNA: TGCGCCAGCAGCCAAGATCGAGCAGGGAGGAACGAGCAGTACTTC. It specifies CASSQDRAGRNEQYF.